A selection of T cell receptor beta chains follows, all from one sample in a study of Ad26.COV2.S vaccination and SARS-CoV-2 variants. Repertoires were generated with immunoSEQ multiplex PCR, while TCRdb's copy carries only in-frame clones and drops some. This table has some 240,000 clones, roughly 89% appearing once. This specimen consisted of peripheral blood, obtained in a trial of Ad26.COV2.S vaccine versus placebo. The receptors here all came from a person aged 18-65 years who received the Ad26.COV2.S COVID-19 vaccine or a placebo. Both conserved end residues are part of each CDR3. The order of the fields is D gene, J gene, CDR3 length, V gene, CDR3 DNA, CDR3 protein. The D gene is left open where the match is weak.

d_call: TRBD1; j_call: TRBJ2-3; cdr3_length: 15; v_call: TRBV7-9; cdr3_nt: TGTGCCAGCAGCCATACAGGGGGCCCCACAGATACGCAGTATTTT; cdr3_aa: CASSHTGGPTDTQYF
d_call: -; j_call: TRBJ2-5; cdr3_length: 16; v_call: TRBV21-1; cdr3_nt: TGTGCCAGCAGCTACACCGGAGGGCCCAACGTAGAGACCCAGTACTTC; cdr3_aa: CASSYTGGPNVETQYF
d_call: TRBD1; j_call: TRBJ1-2; cdr3_length: 14; v_call: TRBV9; cdr3_nt: TGTGCCAGCAGCGTAGGACAGGGCAACTATGGCTACACCTTC; cdr3_aa: CASSVGQGNYGYTF
d_call: TRBD1; j_call: TRBJ1-5; cdr3_length: 17; v_call: TRBV19; cdr3_nt: TGTGCCAGTAAGGGGGCGGCAGGGGGACATCTAGGTCAGCCCCAGCATTTT; cdr3_aa: CASKGAAGGHLGQPQHF
d_call: -; j_call: TRBJ2-3; cdr3_length: 12; v_call: TRBV7-2; cdr3_nt: TGTGCCAGCCGCCCCGCAGGGCTTACGCAGTATTTT; cdr3_aa: CASRPAGLTQYF
d_call: -; j_call: TRBJ2-2; cdr3_length: 14; v_call: TRBV7-2; cdr3_nt: TGTGCCAGCAGCTTAGAAGGGGGCACCGGGGAGCTGTTTTTT; cdr3_aa: CASSLEGGTGELFF
d_call: -; j_call: TRBJ2-5; cdr3_length: 14; v_call: TRBV5-6; cdr3_nt: TGTGCCAGCAGCCCAGGGACGGTCCAAGAGACCCAGTACTTC; cdr3_aa: CASSPGTVQETQYF
d_call: -; j_call: TRBJ1-2; cdr3_length: 14; v_call: TRBV5-4; cdr3_nt: TGTGCCAGCAGCTTGGATGAGGGACCCTATGGCTACACCTTC; cdr3_aa: CASSLDEGPYGYTF
d_call: TRBD2; j_call: TRBJ2-1; cdr3_length: 15; v_call: TRBV9; cdr3_nt: TGTGCCAGCAGCGCGACTAGCAAGGGGTACAATGAGCAGTTCTTC; cdr3_aa: CASSATSKGYNEQFF
d_call: -; j_call: TRBJ2-3; cdr3_length: 13; v_call: TRBV11-3; cdr3_nt: TGTGCCAGCAGCCCTTTTAGGGCAGATACGCAGTATTTT; cdr3_aa: CASSPFRADTQYF
d_call: TRBD2; j_call: TRBJ2-1; cdr3_length: 16; v_call: TRBV27; cdr3_nt: TGTGCCAGCAGTTTAGGACTAGCGTCCGTCCGCAATGAGCAGTTCTTC; cdr3_aa: CASSLGLASVRNEQFF
d_call: -; j_call: TRBJ1-1; cdr3_length: 15; v_call: TRBV5-8; cdr3_nt: TGTGCCAGCAGCTCGACGTGGGACAAGAACACTGAAGCTTTCTTT; cdr3_aa: CASSSTWDKNTEAFF
d_call: -; j_call: TRBJ1-2; cdr3_length: 13; v_call: TRBV12-3/TRBV12-4; cdr3_nt: TGTGCCAGCAGTATCGTTGGGCCTTGGGGCTACACCTTC; cdr3_aa: CASSIVGPWGYTF
d_call: -; j_call: TRBJ1-2; cdr3_length: 17; v_call: TRBV4-1; cdr3_nt: TGCGCCAGCAGCCAAGATCGGGCCGGGGAAGAAGTTGATGGCTACACCTTC; cdr3_aa: CASSQDRAGEEVDGYTF
d_call: TRBD1; j_call: TRBJ1-1; cdr3_length: 14; v_call: TRBV11-2; cdr3_nt: TGTGCCAGCAGCCCCAGACAGGGAGCCACTGAAGCTTTCTTT; cdr3_aa: CASSPRQGATEAFF
d_call: TRBD2; j_call: TRBJ2-1; cdr3_length: 15; v_call: TRBV29-1; cdr3_nt: TGCAGCGCGGGGACTAGCGGGGGATGGTACAATGAGCAGTTCTTC; cdr3_aa: CSAGTSGGWYNEQFF
d_call: -; j_call: TRBJ1-4; cdr3_length: 16; v_call: TRBV4-1; cdr3_nt: TGCGCCAGCAGCCCTAGACAACTGGGACCCGATGAAAAACTGTTTTTT; cdr3_aa: CASSPRQLGPDEKLFF
d_call: TRBD1; j_call: TRBJ2-1; cdr3_length: 16; v_call: TRBV4-1; cdr3_nt: TGCGCCAGCAGCCAACAACAGGGGGATTTTTACAATGAGCAGTTCTTC; cdr3_aa: CASSQQQGDFYNEQFF
d_call: -; j_call: TRBJ2-1; cdr3_length: 14; v_call: TRBV4-1; cdr3_nt: TGCGCCAGCAGCTTGGGACTGGCGATAGTTGAGCAGTTCTTC; cdr3_aa: CASSLGLAIVEQFF
d_call: -; j_call: TRBJ1-5; cdr3_length: 14; v_call: TRBV18; cdr3_nt: TGTGCCAGCTCACCCTCACAGGGTGAGCAGCCCCAGCATTTT; cdr3_aa: CASSPSQGEQPQHF
d_call: TRBD1; j_call: TRBJ1-6; cdr3_length: 15; v_call: TRBV9; cdr3_nt: TGTGCCAGCAGCGTAGGGGGGACAGGGGCTTCACCCCTCCACTTT; cdr3_aa: CASSVGGTGASPLHF
d_call: -; j_call: TRBJ2-5; cdr3_length: 12; v_call: TRBV6-2/TRBV6-3; cdr3_nt: TGTGCCAGCAGTAATCTCCCGGGGACCCAGTACTTC; cdr3_aa: CASSNLPGTQYF
d_call: -; j_call: TRBJ2-3; cdr3_length: 14; v_call: TRBV3-1/TRBV3-2; cdr3_nt: TGTGCCAGCAGCAAGGGCGGGGCCGCGGATACGCAGTATTTT; cdr3_aa: CASSKGGAADTQYF
d_call: -; j_call: TRBJ2-2; cdr3_length: 15; v_call: TRBV18; cdr3_nt: TGTGCCAGCTCACCGTTCGGCCGCGCAATGGGGGAGCTGTTTTTT; cdr3_aa: CASSPFGRAMGELFF
d_call: TRBD1; j_call: TRBJ2-1; cdr3_length: 18; v_call: TRBV4-1; cdr3_nt: TGCGCCAGCAGCCAACTCGCGTCGACGAGGGACAGGTACAATGAGCAGTTCTTC; cdr3_aa: CASSQLASTRDRYNEQFF
d_call: -; j_call: TRBJ1-5; cdr3_length: 15; v_call: TRBV6-5; cdr3_nt: TGTGCCAGCAGCCACCGGAGGACAACCGATCAGGCCCAGCATTTT; cdr3_aa: CASSHRRTTDQAQHF
d_call: -; j_call: TRBJ2-3; cdr3_length: 16; v_call: TRBV21-1; cdr3_nt: TGTGCCAGCGGAGGGTTAGCGGGAGCGGGCACAGATACGCAGTATTTT; cdr3_aa: CASGGLAGAGTDTQYF
d_call: -; j_call: TRBJ2-5; cdr3_length: 15; v_call: TRBV5-1; cdr3_nt: TGCGCCAGCAGCTTGGGACAGACACCACAAGAGACCCAGTACTTC; cdr3_aa: CASSLGQTPQETQYF
d_call: -; j_call: TRBJ1-2; cdr3_length: 16; v_call: TRBV18; cdr3_nt: TGTGCCAGCTCACCCACAGCCCCCACCCGTAACTATGGCTACACCTTC; cdr3_aa: CASSPTAPTRNYGYTF
d_call: TRBD1; j_call: TRBJ1-1; cdr3_length: 13; v_call: TRBV9; cdr3_nt: TGTGCCAGCAGCGCGACAGGGGACACTGAAGCTTTCTTT; cdr3_aa: CASSATGDTEAFF
d_call: TRBD1; j_call: TRBJ1-5; cdr3_length: 15; v_call: TRBV3-1/TRBV3-2; cdr3_nt: TGTGCCAGCAGTCCTAATGGTAGGGGGCGTATCCGAGGGCATTTT; cdr3_aa: CASSPNGRGRIRGHF
d_call: TRBD2; j_call: TRBJ2-2; cdr3_length: 19; v_call: TRBV5-1; cdr3_nt: TGCGCCAGCAGCTTGGCCCTAGCGGGGAGACTTCCGAACACCGGGGAGCTGTTTTTT; cdr3_aa: CASSLALAGRLPNTGELFF
d_call: TRBD1; j_call: TRBJ1-1; cdr3_length: 19; v_call: TRBV6-2/TRBV6-3; cdr3_nt: TGTGCCAGCAGTTACTCGATACTCCGGGACAGGGGTAAGAACACTGAAGCTTTCTTT; cdr3_aa: CASSYSILRDRGKNTEAFF
d_call: TRBD1; j_call: TRBJ2-5; cdr3_length: 13; v_call: TRBV2; cdr3_nt: TGTGCCAACAGACAGGGTCCGCAAGAGACCCAGTACTTC; cdr3_aa: CANRQGPQETQYF
d_call: -; j_call: TRBJ1-1; cdr3_length: 18; v_call: TRBV21-1; cdr3_nt: TGTGCCAGCCTAAAAGACAGAGGGGAGGAAAGGGTGAGGACTGAAGCTTTCTTT; cdr3_aa: CASLKDRGEERVRTEAFF
d_call: TRBD1; j_call: TRBJ2-7; cdr3_length: 16; v_call: TRBV4-3; cdr3_nt: TGCGCCAGCAGCCGAGGGACAGGGAGGAGAGTAGGCGAGCAGTACTTC; cdr3_aa: CASSRGTGRRVGEQYF
d_call: TRBD2; j_call: TRBJ2-2; cdr3_length: 14; v_call: TRBV2; cdr3_nt: TGTGCCAGCCAAGGCGGGGGGGCCGTCGGGGAGCTGTTTTTT; cdr3_aa: CASQGGGAVGELFF
d_call: TRBD1; j_call: TRBJ1-3; cdr3_length: 15; v_call: TRBV7-2; cdr3_nt: TGTGCCAGCAGCTCCGCCGGGACAGTGAATTGGGGGGGTTATTTT; cdr3_aa: CASSSAGTVNWGGYF
d_call: -; j_call: TRBJ2-2; cdr3_length: 13; v_call: TRBV12-3/TRBV12-4; cdr3_nt: TGTGCCAGCAAAACAGGATGGACCGGGGAGCTGTTTTTT; cdr3_aa: CASKTGWTGELFF
d_call: -; j_call: TRBJ2-5; cdr3_length: 14; v_call: TRBV4-2; cdr3_nt: TGTGCCAGCAGCCAAGCGTGGGGGCCCGAGACCCAGTACTTC; cdr3_aa: CASSQAWGPETQYF
d_call: -; j_call: TRBJ1-2; cdr3_length: 15; v_call: TRBV19; cdr3_nt: TGTGCCAGTACCGATATAGAAAGGAACAGCTATGGCTACACCTTC; cdr3_aa: CASTDIERNSYGYTF
d_call: -; j_call: TRBJ2-2; cdr3_length: 15; v_call: TRBV2; cdr3_nt: TGTGCCAGCAGTGAAGGTGCGGTGGCCCCCGGGGAGCTGTTTTTT; cdr3_aa: CASSEGAVAPGELFF
d_call: TRBD1; j_call: TRBJ1-4; cdr3_length: 15; v_call: TRBV7-2; cdr3_nt: TGTGCCAGCAGCTCGGACAGGACAATAGGTGAAAAACTGTTTTTT; cdr3_aa: CASSSDRTIGEKLFF
d_call: TRBD1; j_call: TRBJ1-4; cdr3_length: 13; v_call: TRBV5-1; cdr3_nt: TGCGCCAGCAGCTCGTGGGACAGGGAAAAACTGTTTTTT; cdr3_aa: CASSSWDREKLFF
d_call: -; j_call: TRBJ2-6; cdr3_length: 18; v_call: TRBV19; cdr3_nt: TGTGCCAGTAGTATGGGGCCACCGGCATCCTCTGGGGCCAACGTCCTGACTTTC; cdr3_aa: CASSMGPPASSGANVLTF
d_call: -; j_call: TRBJ2-6; cdr3_length: 15; v_call: TRBV10-3; cdr3_nt: TGTGCCATCAGTGATCGGGAACCAGGGGCCAACGTCCTGACTTTC; cdr3_aa: CAISDREPGANVLTF
d_call: -; j_call: TRBJ1-2; cdr3_length: 16; v_call: TRBV30; cdr3_nt: TGTGCCTGCGGGGGGCGACAGGCCGCTGGGGTCTATGGCTACACCTTC; cdr3_aa: CACGGRQAAGVYGYTF
d_call: TRBD1; j_call: TRBJ1-1; cdr3_length: 14; v_call: TRBV9; cdr3_nt: TGTGCCAGCAGCGTGGGACAGTTAAACACTGAAGCTTTCTTT; cdr3_aa: CASSVGQLNTEAFF
d_call: -; j_call: TRBJ2-1; cdr3_length: 13; v_call: TRBV9; cdr3_nt: TGTGCCAGCAGCCCCGTTCAATACAATGAGCAGTTCTTC; cdr3_aa: CASSPVQYNEQFF
d_call: TRBD2; j_call: TRBJ2-5; cdr3_length: 18; v_call: TRBV2; cdr3_nt: TGTGCCAGCAGAAGCGGGGGGGCCGAGTGGATGGCCCAAGAGACCCAGTACTTC; cdr3_aa: CASRSGGAEWMAQETQYF